The following is a T cell receptor beta chain sequence with its context. The CDR3 covers 18 residues. Germline CDR1 reads MNHEY; CDR2 reads SMNVEV (reference sequence). After removal of 1 base from V and 5 bases from J, the junction contained 12 bases not matched to a gene. A multiplex PCR was run with 60 Vbeta primers and 13 Jbeta primers. The protocol was immunoSEQ multiplex PCR, while the TCRdb copy is restricted to in-frame clones and leaves out a portion. The sample lists some 180,000 clones, about 9.4% seen once, with 1% to 1.5% in the top ten. This record belongs to a study of cytomegalovirus exposure and HLA in healthy donors.

The sequenced sample consisted of PBMCs. This rearrangement joins TRBV27 to TRBJ2-7, with TRBD1 identical over 12 bases. This TCR was recovered from a woman under 40 in good health and CMV-seropositive. CDR3 in amino acids: CASSLFSSWDRGLNEQYF. CDR3 coding DNA: TGTGCCAGCAGTTTATTTAGCTCCTGGGACAGGGGGCTGAACGAGCAGTACTTC.